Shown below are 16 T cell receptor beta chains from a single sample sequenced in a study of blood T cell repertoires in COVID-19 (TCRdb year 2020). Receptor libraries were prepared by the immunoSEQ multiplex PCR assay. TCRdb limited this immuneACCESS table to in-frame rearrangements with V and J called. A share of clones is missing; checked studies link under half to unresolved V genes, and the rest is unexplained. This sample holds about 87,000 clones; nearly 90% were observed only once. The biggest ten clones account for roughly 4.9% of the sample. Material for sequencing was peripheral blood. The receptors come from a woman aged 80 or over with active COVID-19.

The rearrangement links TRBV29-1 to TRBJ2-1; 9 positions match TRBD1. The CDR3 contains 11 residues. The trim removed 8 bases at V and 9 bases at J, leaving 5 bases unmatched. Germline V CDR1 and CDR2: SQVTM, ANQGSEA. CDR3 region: CSTTGGGEQFF. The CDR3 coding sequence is TGCAGCACTACAGGGGGCGGTGAGCAGTTCTTC.

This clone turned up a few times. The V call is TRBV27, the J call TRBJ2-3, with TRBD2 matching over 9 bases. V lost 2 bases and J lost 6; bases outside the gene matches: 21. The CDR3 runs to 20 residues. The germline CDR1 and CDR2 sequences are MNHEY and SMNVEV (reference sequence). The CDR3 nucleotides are TGTGCCAGCAGTTTAAAAACAGGGTATGGGTCTAGCGGGGCAAGGGATACGCAGTATTTT. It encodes CASSLKTGYGSSGARDTQYF.

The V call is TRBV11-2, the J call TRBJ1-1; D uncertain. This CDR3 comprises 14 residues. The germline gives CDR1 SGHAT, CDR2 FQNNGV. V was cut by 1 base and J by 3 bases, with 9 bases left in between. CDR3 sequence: CASSLAHTDTEAFF. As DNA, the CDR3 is TGTGCCAGCAGCTTAGCCCACACAGACACTGAAGCTTTCTTT.

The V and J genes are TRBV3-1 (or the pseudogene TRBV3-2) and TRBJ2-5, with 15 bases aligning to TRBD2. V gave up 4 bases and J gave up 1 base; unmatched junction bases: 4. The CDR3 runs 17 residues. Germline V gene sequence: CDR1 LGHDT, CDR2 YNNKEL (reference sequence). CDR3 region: CASSLGLAGGIQETQYF. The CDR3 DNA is TGTGCCAGCAGCCTAGGACTAGCGGGAGGGATCCAAGAGACCCAGTACTTC.

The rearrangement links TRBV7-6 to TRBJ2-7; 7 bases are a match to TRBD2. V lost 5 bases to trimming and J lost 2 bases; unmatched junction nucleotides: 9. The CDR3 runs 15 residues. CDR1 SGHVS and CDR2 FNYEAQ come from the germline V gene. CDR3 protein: CASSEQTSPTYEQYF. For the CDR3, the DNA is TGTGCCAGCAGCGAACAGACTAGCCCCACCTACGAGCAGTACTTC.

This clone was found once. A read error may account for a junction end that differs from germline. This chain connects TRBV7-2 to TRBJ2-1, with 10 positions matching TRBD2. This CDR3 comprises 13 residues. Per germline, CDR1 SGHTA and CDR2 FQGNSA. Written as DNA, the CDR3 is TGTGCCACCAGCGGGAGGGCCGCCAATGAGCAGTTCTTC. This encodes CATSGRAANEQFF.

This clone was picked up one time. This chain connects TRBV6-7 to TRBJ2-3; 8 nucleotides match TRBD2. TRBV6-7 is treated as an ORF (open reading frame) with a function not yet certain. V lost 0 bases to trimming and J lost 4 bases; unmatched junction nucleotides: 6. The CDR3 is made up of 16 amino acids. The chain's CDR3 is CASSYSRLAGADTQYF. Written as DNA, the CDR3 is TGTGCCAGCAGTTACTCGCGGCTAGCGGGTGCAGATACGCAGTATTTT.

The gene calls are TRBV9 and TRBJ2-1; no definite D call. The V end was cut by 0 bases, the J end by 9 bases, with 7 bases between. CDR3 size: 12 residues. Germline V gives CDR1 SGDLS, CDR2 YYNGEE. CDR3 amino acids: CASSVVGTEQFF. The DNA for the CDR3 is TGTGCCAGCAGCGTAGTGGGCACTGAGCAGTTCTTC.

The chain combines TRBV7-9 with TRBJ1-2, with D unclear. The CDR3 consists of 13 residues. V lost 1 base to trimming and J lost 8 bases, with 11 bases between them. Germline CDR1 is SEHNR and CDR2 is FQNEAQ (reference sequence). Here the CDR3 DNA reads TGTGCCAGCAGCTTAGTGTCCTGGGAGGGCTACACCTTC. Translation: CASSLVSWEGYTF.

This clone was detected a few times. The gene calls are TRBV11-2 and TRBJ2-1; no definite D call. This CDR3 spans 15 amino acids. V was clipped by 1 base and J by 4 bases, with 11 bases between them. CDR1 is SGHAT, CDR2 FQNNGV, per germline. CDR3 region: CASSLAFQAYNEQFF. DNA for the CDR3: TGTGCCAGCAGCTTAGCATTTCAGGCATACAATGAGCAGTTCTTC.

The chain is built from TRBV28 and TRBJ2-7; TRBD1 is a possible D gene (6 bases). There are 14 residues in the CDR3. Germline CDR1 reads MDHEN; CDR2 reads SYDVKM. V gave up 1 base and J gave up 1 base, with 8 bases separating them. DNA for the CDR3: TGTGCCAGCAGTTTATCCAGGGGATCCTACGAGCAGTACTTC. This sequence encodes CASSLSRGSYEQYF.

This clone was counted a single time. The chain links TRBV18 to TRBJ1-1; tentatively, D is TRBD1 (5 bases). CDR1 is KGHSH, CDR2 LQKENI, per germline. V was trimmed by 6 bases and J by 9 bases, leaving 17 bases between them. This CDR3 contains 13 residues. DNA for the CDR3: TGTGCCAGCTCTAGGGGCCGGAACCTGCAAGCTTTCTTT. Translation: CASSRGRNLQAFF.

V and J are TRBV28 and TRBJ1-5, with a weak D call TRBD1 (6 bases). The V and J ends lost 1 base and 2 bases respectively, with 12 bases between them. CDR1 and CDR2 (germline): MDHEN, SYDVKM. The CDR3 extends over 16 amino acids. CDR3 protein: CASSLLGAGRNQPQHF. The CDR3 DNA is TGTGCCAGCAGTTTATTGGGGGCCGGGCGCAATCAGCCCCAGCATTTT.

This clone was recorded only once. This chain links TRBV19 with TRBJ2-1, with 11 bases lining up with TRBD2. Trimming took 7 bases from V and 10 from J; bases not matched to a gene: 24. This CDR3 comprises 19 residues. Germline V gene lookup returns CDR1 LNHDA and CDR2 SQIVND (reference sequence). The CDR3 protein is CASTAIEQGRASGRIEQFF. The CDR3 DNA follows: TGTGCCAGTACCGCGATCGAACAGGGTCGGGCTAGCGGGAGGATAGAGCAGTTCTTC.

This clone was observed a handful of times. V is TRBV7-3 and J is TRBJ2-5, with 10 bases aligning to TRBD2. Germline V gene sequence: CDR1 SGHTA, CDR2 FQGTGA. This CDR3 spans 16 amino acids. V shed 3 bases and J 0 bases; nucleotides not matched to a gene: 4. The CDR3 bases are TGTGCCAGCAGCTTGGGACTAGCGCCCAACCAAGAGACCCAGTACTTC. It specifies CASSLGLAPNQETQYF. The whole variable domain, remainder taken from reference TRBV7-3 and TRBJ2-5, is GAGVSQTPSNKVTEKGKYVELRCDPISGHTALYWYRQSLGQGPEFLIYFQGTGAADDSGLPNDRFFAVRPEGSVSTLKIQRTERGDSAVYLCASSLGLAPNQETQYFGPGTRLLVL.

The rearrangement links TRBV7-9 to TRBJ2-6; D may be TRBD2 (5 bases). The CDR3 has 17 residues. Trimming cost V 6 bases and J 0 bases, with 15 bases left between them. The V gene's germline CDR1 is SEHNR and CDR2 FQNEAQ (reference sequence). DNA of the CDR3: TGTGCCAGCAGGAGTGGAGAGGGTATCTCTGGGGCCAACGTCCTGACTTTC. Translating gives CASRSGEGISGANVLTF.